This T cell receptor beta chain is drawn from a study of T cells and Merkel cell carcinoma outcomes. Some clones are missing from TCRdb's copy, which holds only in-frame ones; the method was immunoSEQ multiplex PCR. Among about 1,300 clones, around 90% were seen once, and the ten largest hold around 4.6%. This clone appeared once. Its specificity is unknown. V dropped 6 bases and J dropped 7; count of bases not matched to a gene: 5. Germline-derived CDR1 and CDR2 are KGHSH and LQKENI. This CDR3 spans 12 amino acids. Study-wide findings and caveats: Merkel cell carcinoma outcomes were reportedly predicted by repertoire and T-cell density.

The TCR comes from a human donor with Merkel cell carcinoma. The specimen sequenced was tumor tissue from Merkel cell carcinoma. The rearrangement links TRBV18 to TRBJ1-2; TRBD1 aligns across 7 bases. The CDR3, as DNA: TGTGCCAGCTCTACAGGGGAGAGTGGCTACACCTTC. Its translation: CASSTGESGYTF.